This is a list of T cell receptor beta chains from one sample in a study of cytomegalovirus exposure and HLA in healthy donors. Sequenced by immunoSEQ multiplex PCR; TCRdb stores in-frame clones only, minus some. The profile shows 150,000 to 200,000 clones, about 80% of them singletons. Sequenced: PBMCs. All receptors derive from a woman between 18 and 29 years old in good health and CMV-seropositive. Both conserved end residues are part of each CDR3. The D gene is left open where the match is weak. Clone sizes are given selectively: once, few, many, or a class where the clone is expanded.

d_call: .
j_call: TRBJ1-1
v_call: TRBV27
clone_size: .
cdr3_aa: CASSLSGGGDTEAFF
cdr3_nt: TGTGCCAGCAGTTTATCGGGGGGAGGAGACACTGAAGCTTTCTTT

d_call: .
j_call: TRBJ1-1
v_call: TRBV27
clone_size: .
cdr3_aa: CASSLRGTEAFF
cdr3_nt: TGTGCCAGCAGTTTACGGGGAACTGAAGCTTTCTTT

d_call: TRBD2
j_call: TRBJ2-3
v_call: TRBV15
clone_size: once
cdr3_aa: CATSRDPLLAGGHKDTQYF
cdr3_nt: TGTGCCACCAGCAGAGATCCCCTACTAGCGGGGGGGCATAAAGATACGCAGTATTTT

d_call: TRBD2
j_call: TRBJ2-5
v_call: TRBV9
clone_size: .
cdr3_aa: CASSVRAGVETQYF
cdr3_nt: TGTGCCAGCAGCGTAAGAGCGGGGGTCGAGACCCAGTACTTC

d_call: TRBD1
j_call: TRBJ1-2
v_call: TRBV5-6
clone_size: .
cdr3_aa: CASSQEGQGFYGYTF
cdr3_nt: TGTGCCAGCAGTCAGGAGGGACAGGGCTTCTATGGCTACACCTTC

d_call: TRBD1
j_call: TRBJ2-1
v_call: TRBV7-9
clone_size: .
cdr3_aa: CASSLGGTGIHEQFF
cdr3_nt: TGTGCCAGCAGCTTAGGGGGGACAGGGATCCATGAGCAGTTCTTC

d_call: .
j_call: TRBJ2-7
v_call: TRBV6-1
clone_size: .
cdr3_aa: CASTRARLPYEQYF
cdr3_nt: TGTGCCAGCACCCGAGCCCGACTTCCCTACGAGCAGTACTTC

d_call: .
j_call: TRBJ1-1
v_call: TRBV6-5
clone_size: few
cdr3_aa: CASSFVLNTEAFF
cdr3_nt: TGTGCCAGCAGTTTCGTCCTGAACACTGAAGCTTTCTTT

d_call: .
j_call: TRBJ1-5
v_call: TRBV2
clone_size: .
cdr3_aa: CASSDTAQPQHF
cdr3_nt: TGTGCCAGCAGTGATACAGCCCAGCCCCAGCATTTT

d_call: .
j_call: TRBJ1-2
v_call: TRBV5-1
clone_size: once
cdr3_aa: CASSLQQGRYGYTF
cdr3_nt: TGCGCCAGCAGCTTGCAACAGGGCCGCTATGGCTACACCTTC

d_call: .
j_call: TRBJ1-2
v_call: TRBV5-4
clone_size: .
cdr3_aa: CASSLGDRVGYTF
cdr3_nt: TGTGCCAGCAGCTTGGGAGATCGGGTAGGCTACACCTTC

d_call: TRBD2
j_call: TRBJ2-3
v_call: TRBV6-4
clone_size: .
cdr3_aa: CASSGGGGTDTQYF
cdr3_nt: TGTGCCAGCAGCGGCGGGGGGGGCACAGATACGCAGTATTTT

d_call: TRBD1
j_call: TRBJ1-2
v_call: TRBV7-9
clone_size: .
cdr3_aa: CASSLVETGTYGYTF
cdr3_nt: TGTGCCAGCAGCTTAGTAGAGACAGGGACCTATGGCTACACCTTC

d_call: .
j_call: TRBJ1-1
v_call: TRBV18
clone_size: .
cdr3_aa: CASSGSARGNTEAFF
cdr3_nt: TGTGCCAGCTCCGGATCCGCGCGGGGGAACACTGAAGCTTTCTTT

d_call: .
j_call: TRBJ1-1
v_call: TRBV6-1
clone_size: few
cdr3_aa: CASSRGNTEAFF
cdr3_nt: TGTGCCAGCAGCAGAGGGAACACTGAAGCTTTCTTT

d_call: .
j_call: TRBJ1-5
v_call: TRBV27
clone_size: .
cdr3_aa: CATRRQPNQPQHF
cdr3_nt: TGTGCCACCAGAAGACAACCCAATCAGCCCCAGCATTTT

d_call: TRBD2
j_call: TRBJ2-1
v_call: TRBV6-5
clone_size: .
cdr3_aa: CASSYGTSGGNEQFF
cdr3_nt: TGTGCCAGCAGCTATGGGACTAGCGGGGGGAATGAGCAGTTCTTC

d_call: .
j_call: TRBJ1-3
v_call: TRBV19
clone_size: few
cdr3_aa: CATRAQDNFSGNTIYF
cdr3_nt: TGTGCCACTCGCGCACAGGACAACTTCTCTGGAAACACCATATATTTT

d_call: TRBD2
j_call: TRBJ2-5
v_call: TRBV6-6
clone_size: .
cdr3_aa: CASSYRGEGETQYF
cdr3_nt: TGTGCCAGCAGTTACCGGGGGGAAGGAGAGACCCAGTACTTC

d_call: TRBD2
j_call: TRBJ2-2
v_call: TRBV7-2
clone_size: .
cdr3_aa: CASRSGSGGATGELFF
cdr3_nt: TGTGCCAGCAGAAGCGGGAGCGGGGGGGCCACCGGGGAGCTGTTTTTT

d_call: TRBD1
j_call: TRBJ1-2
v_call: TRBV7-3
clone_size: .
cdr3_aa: CASSFPGQGSSDYGYTF
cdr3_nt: TGTGCCAGCAGCTTTCCGGGACAGGGGTCCTCCGACTATGGCTACACCTTC

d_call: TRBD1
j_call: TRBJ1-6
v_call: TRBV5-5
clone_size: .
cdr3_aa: CASRDGTGGPSYNSPLHF
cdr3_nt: TGTGCCAGCAGGGACGGGACAGGGGGCCCCTCCTATAATTCACCCCTCCACTTT

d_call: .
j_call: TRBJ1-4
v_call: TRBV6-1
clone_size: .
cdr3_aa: CASSEYGGQGEKLFF
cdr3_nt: TGTGCCAGCAGTGAATACGGGGGGCAAGGTGAAAAACTGTTTTTT